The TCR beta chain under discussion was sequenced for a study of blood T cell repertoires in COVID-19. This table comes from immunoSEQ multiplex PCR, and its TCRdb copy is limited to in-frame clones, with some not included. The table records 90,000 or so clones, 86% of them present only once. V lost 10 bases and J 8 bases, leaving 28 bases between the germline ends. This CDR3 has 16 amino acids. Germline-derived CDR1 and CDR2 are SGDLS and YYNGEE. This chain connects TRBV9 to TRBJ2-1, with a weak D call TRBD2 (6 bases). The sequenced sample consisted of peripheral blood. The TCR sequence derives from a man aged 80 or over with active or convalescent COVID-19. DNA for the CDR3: TGTGCCGCGGAGGTTTGGGAGGAGCGGGTAGGGGATGAGCAGTTCTTC. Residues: CAAEVWEERVGDEQFF. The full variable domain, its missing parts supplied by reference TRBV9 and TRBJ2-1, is DSGVTQTPKHLITATGQRVTLRCSPRSGDLSVYWYQQSLDQGLQFLIQYYNGEERAKGNILERFSAQQFPDLHSELNLSSLELGDSALYFCAAEVWEERVGDEQFFGPGTRLTVL.